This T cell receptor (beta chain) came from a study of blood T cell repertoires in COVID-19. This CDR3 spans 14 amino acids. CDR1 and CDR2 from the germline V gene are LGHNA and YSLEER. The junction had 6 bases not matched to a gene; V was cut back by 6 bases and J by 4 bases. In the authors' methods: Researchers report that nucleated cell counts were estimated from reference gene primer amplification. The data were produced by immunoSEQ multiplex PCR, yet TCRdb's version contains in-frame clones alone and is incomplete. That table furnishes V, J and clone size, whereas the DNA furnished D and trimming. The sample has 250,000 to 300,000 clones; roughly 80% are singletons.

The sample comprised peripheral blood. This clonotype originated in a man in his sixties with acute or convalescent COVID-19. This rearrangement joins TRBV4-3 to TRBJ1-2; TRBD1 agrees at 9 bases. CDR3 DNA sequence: TGCGCCAGCAGTCGGGACAGGGTGGGCTATGGCTACACCTTC. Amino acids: CASSRDRVGYGYTF.